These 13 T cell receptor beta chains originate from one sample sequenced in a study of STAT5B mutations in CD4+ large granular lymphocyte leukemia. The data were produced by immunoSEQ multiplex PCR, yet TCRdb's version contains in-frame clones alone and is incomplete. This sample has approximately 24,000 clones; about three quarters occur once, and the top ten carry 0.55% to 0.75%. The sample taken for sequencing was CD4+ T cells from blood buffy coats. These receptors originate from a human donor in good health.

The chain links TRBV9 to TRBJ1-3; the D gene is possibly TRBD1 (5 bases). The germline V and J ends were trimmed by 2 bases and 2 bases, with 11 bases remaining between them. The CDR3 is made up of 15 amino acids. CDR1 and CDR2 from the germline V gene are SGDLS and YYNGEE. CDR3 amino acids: CASSVGGDTGNTIYF. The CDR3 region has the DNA TGTGCCAGCAGCGTTGGGGGAGACACTGGAAACACCATATATTTT.

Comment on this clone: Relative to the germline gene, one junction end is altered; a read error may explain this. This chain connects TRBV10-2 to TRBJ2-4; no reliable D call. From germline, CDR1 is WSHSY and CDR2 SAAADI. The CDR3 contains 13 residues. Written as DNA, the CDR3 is TGCGCCAGCAGTCTAACAGCCGAAAACATTCAGTACTTC. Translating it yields CASSLTAENIQYF.

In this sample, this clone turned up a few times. The CDR3 sequence is CASSFTENTEAFF. The CDR3 nucleotides are TGTGCCAGCAGCTTCACAGAGAACACTGAAGCTTTCTTT. The chain recombines TRBV7-9 with TRBJ1-1; D unresolved. The CDR3 loop spans 13 amino acids. The V end was cut by 3 bases, the J end by 1 base, with 6 bases between. The germline CDR1 and CDR2 sequences are SEHNR and FQNEAQ (reference sequence).

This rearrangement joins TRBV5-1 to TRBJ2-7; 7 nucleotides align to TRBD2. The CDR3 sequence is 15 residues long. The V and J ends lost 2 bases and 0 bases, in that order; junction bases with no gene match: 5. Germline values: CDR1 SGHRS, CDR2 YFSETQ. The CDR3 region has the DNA TGCGCCAGCAGCTTCTCCGGGGGGAGCTCCTACGAGCAGTACTTC. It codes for CASSFSGGSSYEQYF.

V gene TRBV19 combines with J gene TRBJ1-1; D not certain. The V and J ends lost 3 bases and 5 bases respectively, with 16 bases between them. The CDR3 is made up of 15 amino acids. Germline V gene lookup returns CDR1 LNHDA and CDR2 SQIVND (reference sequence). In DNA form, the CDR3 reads TGTGCCAGTAGTATTTCTGGCACTAGAGGAACTGAAGCTTTCTTT. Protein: CASSISGTRGTEAFF.

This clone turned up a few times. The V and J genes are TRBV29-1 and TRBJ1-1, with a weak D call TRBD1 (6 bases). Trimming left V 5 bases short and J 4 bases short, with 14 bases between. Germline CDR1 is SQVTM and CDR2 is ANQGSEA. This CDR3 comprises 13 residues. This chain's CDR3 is CSVQGFEGTEAFF. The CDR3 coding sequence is TGCAGCGTTCAGGGGTTCGAGGGCACTGAAGCTTTCTTT.

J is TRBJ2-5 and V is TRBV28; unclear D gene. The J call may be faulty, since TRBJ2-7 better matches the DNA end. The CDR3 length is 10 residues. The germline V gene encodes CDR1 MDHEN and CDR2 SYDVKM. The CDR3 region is CATRYYEQYF. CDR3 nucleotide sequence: TGTGCCACCCGGTACTACGAGCAGTACTTC.

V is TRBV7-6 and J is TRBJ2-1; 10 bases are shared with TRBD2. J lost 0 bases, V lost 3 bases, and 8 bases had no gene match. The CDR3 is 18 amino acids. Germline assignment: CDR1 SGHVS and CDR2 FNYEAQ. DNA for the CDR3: TGTGCCAGCAGCTTGGGGCTAGCGGGGGCGCGCTCCTACAATGAGCAGTTCTTC. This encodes CASSLGLAGARSYNEQFF.

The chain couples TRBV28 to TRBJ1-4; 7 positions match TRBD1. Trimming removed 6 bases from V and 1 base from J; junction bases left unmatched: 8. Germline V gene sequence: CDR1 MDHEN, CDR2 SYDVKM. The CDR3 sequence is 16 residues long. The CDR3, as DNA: TGTGCCAGCAGGCCACAGGGGATAGGAACTAATGAAAAACTGTTTTTT. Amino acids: CASRPQGIGTNEKLFF.

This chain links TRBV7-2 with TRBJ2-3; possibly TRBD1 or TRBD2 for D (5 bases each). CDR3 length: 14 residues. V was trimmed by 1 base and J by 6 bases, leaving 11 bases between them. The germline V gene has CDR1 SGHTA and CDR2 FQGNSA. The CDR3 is CASSLVGGGDTQYF. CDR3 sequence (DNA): TGTGCCAGCAGCTTAGTTGGGGGTGGGGATACGCAGTATTTT.

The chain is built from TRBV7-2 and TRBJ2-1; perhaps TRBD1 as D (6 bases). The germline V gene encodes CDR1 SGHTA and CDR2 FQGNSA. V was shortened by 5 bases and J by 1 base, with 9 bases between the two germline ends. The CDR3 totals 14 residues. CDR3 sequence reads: CASSPGQSYNEQFF. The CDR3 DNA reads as TGTGCCAGCAGCCCCGGACAGTCCTACAATGAGCAGTTCTTC.

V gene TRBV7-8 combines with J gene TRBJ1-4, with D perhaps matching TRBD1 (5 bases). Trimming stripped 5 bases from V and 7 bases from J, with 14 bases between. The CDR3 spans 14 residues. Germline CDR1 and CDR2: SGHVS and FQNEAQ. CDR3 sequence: CASSAGALGEKLFF. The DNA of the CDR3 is TGTGCCAGCAGCGCCGGGGCCTTAGGTGAAAAACTGTTTTTT.

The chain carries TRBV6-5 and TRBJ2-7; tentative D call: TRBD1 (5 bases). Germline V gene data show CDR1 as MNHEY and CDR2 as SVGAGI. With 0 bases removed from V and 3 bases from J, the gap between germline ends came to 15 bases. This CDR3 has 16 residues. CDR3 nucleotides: TGTGCCAGCAGTTACTCGGAACCTCGGCAGGGCTACGAGCAGTACTTC. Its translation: CASSYSEPRQGYEQYF.